The clone carrying this T cell receptor (beta chain) has a handful of counts. What it binds is not known. One junction end does not reproduce the germline sequence, and a read error may be involved. There are 15 residues in the CDR3. These data are taken from a study of metastatic and nonmetastatic thyroid tumors. Study overall: Samples came from malignant and benign thyroid patients, and repertoires were compared across blood and tumor or nodule tissue.

Notes on the study in general: Benign nodules reportedly had significantly lower TCR beta diversity than malignant thyroid tumors in blood and tumor.

TCRdb re-processed the PCR reads through MiXCR. The sample holds about 59,000 clones; around 15% are singletons and the top ten take roughly a tenth. Among the patients, none had received any treatment before thyroid surgery. This chain uses TRBV12-3 or TRBV12-4 with TRBJ1-2, with D possibly matching TRBD1 (6 bases). The TCR was taken from a male donor with papillary thyroid cancer or a benign thyroid nodule (not recorded which). Some clones in this sample may be carry-over from other donors' samples. What was sequenced was blood. The CDR3: CASSLGSGEIYCYTF. The CDR3 region has the DNA TGTGCCAGCAGTTTAGGGTCAGGGGAGATCTATTGCTACACCTTC.